The next 9 T cell receptor beta chains were all read from a single sample in a study of blood T cells in healthy people across ages. Using a J-beta primer mix together with a sample-barcoded 5' primer, a second PCR was run for about 6 to 11 cycles. TCRdb used MiXCR to reprocess the 5' RACE reads, holding one entry per CDR3 protein. The table shows 650,000 to 1,000,000 distinct CDR3 sequences, with around 36% occurring only once. Sequencing input: blood. The receptor set was obtained from a man aged 18 to 29 in good health.

Ten or more counts support this clonotype. The chain is built from TRBV12-5 and TRBJ2-1; no definite D call. Germline CDR1 and CDR2: LGHNT and FRNRAP. Trimming stripped 0 bases from V and 10 bases from J, with 1 base between. The CDR3 runs to 10 residues. CDR3 bases: TGTGCTAGTGGTTTGGTAGAGCAGTTCTTC. Its translation: CASGLVEQFF.

The chain joins TRBV5-5 to TRBJ1-2; TRBD1 matches at 7 bases. The length of the CDR3 is 14 residues. From germline, CDR1 is SGHKS and CDR2 YYEKEE (reference sequence). V lost 6 bases to trimming and J lost 0 bases; unmatched junction nucleotides: 5. The CDR3 sequence is CASTTTGANYGYTF. CDR3 nucleotide sequence: TGTGCCAGCACCACTACAGGGGCTAACTATGGCTACACCTTC.

V is TRBV6-1 and J is TRBJ1-5, with a weak D call TRBD1 (6 bases). Germline values: CDR1 MNHNS, CDR2 SASEGT. CDR3 length: 16 residues. V was pared by 3 bases and J by 5 bases, with 17 bases between. CDR3 DNA: TGTGCCAGCAGTGACGTTCAGGGGCAGGGCCATCAGCCCCAGCATTTT. Amino acids: CASSDVQGQGHQPQHF.

This clonotype showed up just a few times. V is TRBV5-5 and J is TRBJ2-3, with TRBD2 matching 10 bases. Germline V gives CDR1 SGHKS, CDR2 YYEKEE (reference sequence). The CDR3 contains 19 residues. Trimming at V came to 3 bases and at J to 2 bases, leaving 15 bases not matched to a gene. The CDR3 sequence: CASSSQRGGLIKFTDTQYF. The CDR3 coding sequence is TGTGCCAGCAGCTCCCAGCGGGGGGGCCTTATTAAATTCACAGATACGCAGTATTTT. Complete variable domain (other parts from reference TRBV5-5 and TRBJ2-3): DAGVTQSPTHLIKTRGQQVTLRCSPISGHKSVSWYQQVLGQGPQFIFQYYEKEERGRGNFPDRFSARQFPNYSSELNVNALLLGDSALYLCASSSQRGGLIKFTDTQYFGPGTRLTVL.

The chain has TRBV29-1 and TRBJ2-6; D unclear. Germline V gene data show CDR1 as SQVTM and CDR2 as ANQGSEA. This CDR3 comprises 13 residues. V was cut by 6 bases and J by 0 bases, with 6 bases left in between. The CDR3 here is CSVLSSGANVLTF. The CDR3 DNA sequence: TGCAGCGTATTAAGCTCTGGGGCCAACGTCCTGACTTTC.

V gene TRBV20-1 combines with J gene TRBJ2-2; TRBD1 matches at 12 bases. This CDR3 is built from 19 residues. Germline values: CDR1 DFQATT, CDR2 SNEGSKA (reference sequence). V shed 3 bases, J shed 0 bases, and the junction held 11 bases outside the gene matches. The CDR3 is CSARTLLGQGAANTGELFF. The CDR3 DNA is TGCAGTGCTAGGACCCTCCTGGGACAGGGGGCCGCGAACACCGGGGAGCTGTTTTTT.

This clonotype was seen repeatedly, ten times or more. The rearrangement links TRBV7-9 to TRBJ2-1; TRBD2 is a possible D gene (5 bases). CDR1 is SEHNR and CDR2 is FQNEAQ in the germline V gene (reference sequence). V was trimmed by 4 bases and J by 5 bases, leaving 12 bases between them. The CDR3 covers 14 residues. The CDR3 loop reads CASSSAGMNNEQFF. DNA for the CDR3: TGTGCCAGCAGCTCAGCCGGGATGAACAATGAGCAGTTCTTC.

This clonotype was seen a handful of times. V and J are TRBV7-2 and TRBJ1-4, with D uncertain. This CDR3 spans 15 amino acids. In germline, CDR1 is SGHTA, CDR2 FQGNSA. The germline V and J ends were trimmed by 1 base and 4 bases, with 10 bases remaining between them. Here the CDR3 DNA reads TGTGCCAGCAGCTTAGGGTCTGGGCATAATGAAAAACTGTTTTTT. This codes for CASSLGSGHNEKLFF.

This clonotype was seen once. This sequence joins TRBV29-1 and TRBJ2-1; a weak D match, TRBD1 (6 bases). Near its end, the DNA agrees better with TRBJ2-7, so the J call may be wrong. This CDR3 comprises 15 residues. The germline CDR1 and CDR2 sequences are SQVTM and ANQGSEA. The CDR3 DNA reads as TGCAGCGTTGAAGTCCAGGGGACGAGTTACAATGAGCAGTACTTC. This encodes CSVEVQGTSYNEQYF.